Included here is one T cell receptor (beta chain) sequence, with context. This sample was included in a study of early stage breast cancer tumors. This CDR3 contains 14 residues. Germline loops: CDR1 SGHVS, CDR2 FQNEAQ. Trimming shortened V by 6 bases and J by 2 bases, and 13 bases separated the two germline ends. Using immunoSEQ multiplex PCR, the repertoire was profiled, and TCRdb retains in-frame clones only, with some absent. The repertoire holds about 10,000 clones, with around 66% as singletons. This receptor was obtained from a person aged 55 to 75 with breast cancer. V and J are TRBV7-8 and TRBJ1-1; a weak D match, TRBD1 (6 bases). The sample consisted of breast tumor tissue. The CDR3 sequence: CASRLLGQNTEAFF. CDR3 sequence (DNA): TGTGCCAGCAGACTCCTGGGACAAAACACTGAAGCTTTCTTT.